This T cell receptor (beta chain) came from a study of cytomegalovirus exposure and HLA in healthy donors. Amplification used 60 Vbeta primers and 13 Jbeta primers. Under the authors' procedure: An analysis that came later counted 73 million or so unique TCR beta chains, about 10 million shared. Some clones are missing from TCRdb's copy, which holds only in-frame ones; the method was immunoSEQ multiplex PCR. The V and J calls and the clone size are those of that table, but D and trimming were determined from the DNA. The sample records 130,000 or so clones, 60% to 80% being singletons. Whole-study findings and limits: The authors assumed roughly uniform sequencing depth across donors for presence/absence analyses.

A word on this clone: Its specificity is unknown.

Sequenced: PBMCs. This TCR came from a man in his fifties or sixties in good health and CMV-seropositive.

The CDR3 bases are TGCGCCAGCAGCCAGGAGGGACAGACTCTCTATGGCTACACCTTC. It codes for CASSQEGQTLYGYTF. This chain joins TRBV4-1 and TRBJ1-2; TRBD1 aligns across 7 bases. V shed 3 bases and J 4 bases; nucleotides not matched to a gene: 8. This CDR3 spans 15 amino acids. CDR1 is MGHRA and CDR2 is YSYEKL in the germline V gene.